This T cell receptor (beta chain) was recorded in a study of monozygotic twins with inflammatory bowel disease. Whole blood supplied total RNA, and T cells were not sorted. The CDR3 covers 15 residues. Germline V gene lookup returns CDR1 SQVTM and CDR2 ANQGSEA. UMIs that had a 6-nucleotide sample barcode were put in using template switching. Following a re-call of the 5' RACE reads, TCRdb has one entry per CDR3 protein and lacks DNA. This repertoire includes around 380,000 distinct CDR3 sequences. Sample: blood. The chain uses TRBV29-1 and TRBJ2-5; TCRdb designates TRBD1, a call that cannot be tested without DNA. This receptor was obtained from a human donor with ulcerative colitis or Crohn's disease, or a healthy co-twin of an affected twin (not recorded which). CDR3: CSVRLHRGRVETQYF.